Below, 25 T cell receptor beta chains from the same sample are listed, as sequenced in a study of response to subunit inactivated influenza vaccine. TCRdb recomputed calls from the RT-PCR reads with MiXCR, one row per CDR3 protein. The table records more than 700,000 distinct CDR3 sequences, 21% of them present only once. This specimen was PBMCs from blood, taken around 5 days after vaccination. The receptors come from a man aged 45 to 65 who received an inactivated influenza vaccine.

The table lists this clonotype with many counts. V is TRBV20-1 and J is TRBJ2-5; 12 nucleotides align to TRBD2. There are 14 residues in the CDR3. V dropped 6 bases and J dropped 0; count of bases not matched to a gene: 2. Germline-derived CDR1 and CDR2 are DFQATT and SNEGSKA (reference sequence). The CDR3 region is CSATSGGYQETQYF. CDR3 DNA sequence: TGCAGTGCAACTAGCGGGGGGTACCAAGAGACCCAGTACTTC.

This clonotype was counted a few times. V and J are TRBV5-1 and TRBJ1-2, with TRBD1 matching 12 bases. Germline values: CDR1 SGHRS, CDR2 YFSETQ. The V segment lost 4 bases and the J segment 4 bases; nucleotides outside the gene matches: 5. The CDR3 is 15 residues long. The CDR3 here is CASSLGTGGIYGYTF. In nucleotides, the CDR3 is TGCGCCAGCAGCCTTGGGACAGGGGGCATCTATGGCTACACCTTC.

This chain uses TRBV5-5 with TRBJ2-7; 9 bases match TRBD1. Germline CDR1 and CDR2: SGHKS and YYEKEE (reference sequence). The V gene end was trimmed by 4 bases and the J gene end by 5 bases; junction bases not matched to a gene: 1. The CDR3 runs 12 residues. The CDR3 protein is CASSGDRDEQYF. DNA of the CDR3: TGTGCCAGCAGCGGGGACAGGGACGAGCAGTACTTC.

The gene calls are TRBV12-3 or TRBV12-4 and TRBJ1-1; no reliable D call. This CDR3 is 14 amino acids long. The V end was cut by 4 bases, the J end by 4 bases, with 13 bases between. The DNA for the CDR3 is TGTGCCAGCAGTTCAGAGGGCCACATCACTGAAGCTTTCTTT. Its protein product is CASSSEGHITEAFF.

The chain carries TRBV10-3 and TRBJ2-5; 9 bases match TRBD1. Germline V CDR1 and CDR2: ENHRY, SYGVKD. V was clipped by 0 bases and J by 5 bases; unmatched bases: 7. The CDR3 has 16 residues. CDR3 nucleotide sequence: TGTGCCATCAGTGAGTCGCACGGACAGGGGTGGGAGACCCAGTACTTC. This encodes CAISESHGQGWETQYF.

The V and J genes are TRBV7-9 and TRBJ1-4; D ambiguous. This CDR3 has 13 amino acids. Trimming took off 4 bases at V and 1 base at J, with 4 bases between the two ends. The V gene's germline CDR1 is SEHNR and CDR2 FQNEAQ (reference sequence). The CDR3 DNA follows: TGTGCCAGCAGCTCCAGAACTAATGAAAAACTGTTTTTT. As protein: CASSSRTNEKLFF.

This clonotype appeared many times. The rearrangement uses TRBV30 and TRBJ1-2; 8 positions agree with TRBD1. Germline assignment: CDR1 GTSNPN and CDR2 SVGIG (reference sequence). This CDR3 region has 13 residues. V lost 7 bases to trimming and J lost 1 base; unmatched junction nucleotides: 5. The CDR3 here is CALDRGFNYGYTF. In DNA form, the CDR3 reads TGTGCCTTAGACAGGGGTTTTAACTATGGCTACACCTTC.

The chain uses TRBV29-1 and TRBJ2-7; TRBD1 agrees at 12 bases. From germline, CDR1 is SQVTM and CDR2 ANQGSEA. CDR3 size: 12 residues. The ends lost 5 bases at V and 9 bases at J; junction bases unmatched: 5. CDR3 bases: TGCAGCGTTCCCGGGACAGGGGGCGGGCAGTACTTC. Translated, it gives CSVPGTGGGQYF.

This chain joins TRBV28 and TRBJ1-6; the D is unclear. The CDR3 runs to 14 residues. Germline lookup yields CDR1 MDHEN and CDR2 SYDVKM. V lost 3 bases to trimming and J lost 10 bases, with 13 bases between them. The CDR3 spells CASSFRAEISPLHF. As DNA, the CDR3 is TGTGCCAGCAGTTTTCGGGCAGAAATATCACCCCTCCACTTT.

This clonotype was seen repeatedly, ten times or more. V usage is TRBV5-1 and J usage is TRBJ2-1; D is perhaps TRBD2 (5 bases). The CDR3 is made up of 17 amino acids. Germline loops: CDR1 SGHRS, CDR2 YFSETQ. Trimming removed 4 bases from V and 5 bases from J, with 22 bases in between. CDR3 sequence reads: CASSRNQDSALDNEQFF. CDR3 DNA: TGCGCCAGCAGCCGGAACCAGGACTCAGCTTTGGACAATGAGCAGTTCTTC.

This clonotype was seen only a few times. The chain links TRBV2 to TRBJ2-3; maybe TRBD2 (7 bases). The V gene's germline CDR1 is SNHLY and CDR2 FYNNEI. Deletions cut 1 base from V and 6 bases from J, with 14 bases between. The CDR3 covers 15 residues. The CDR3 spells CASSEVGGLLDTQYF. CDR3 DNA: TGTGCCAGCAGTGAAGTGGGGGGGCTACTGGATACGCAGTATTTT.

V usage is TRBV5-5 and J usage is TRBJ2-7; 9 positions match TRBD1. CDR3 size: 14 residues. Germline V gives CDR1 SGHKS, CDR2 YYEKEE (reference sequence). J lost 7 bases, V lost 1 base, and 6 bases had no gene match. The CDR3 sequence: CASSLRTGAREQYF. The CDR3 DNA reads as TGTGCCAGCAGCTTGCGGACAGGGGCGCGGGAGCAGTACTTC.

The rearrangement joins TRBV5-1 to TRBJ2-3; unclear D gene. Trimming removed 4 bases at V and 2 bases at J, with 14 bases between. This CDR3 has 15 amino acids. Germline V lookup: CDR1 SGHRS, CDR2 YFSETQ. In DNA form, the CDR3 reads TGCGCCAGCAGCATCACTTACACCACCACAGATACGCAGTATTTT. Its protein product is CASSITYTTTDTQYF. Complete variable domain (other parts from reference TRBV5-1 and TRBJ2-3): KAGVTQTPRYLIKTRGQQVTLSCSPISGHRSVSWYQQTPGQGLQFLFEYFSETQRNKGNFPGRFSGRQFSNSRSEMNVSTLELGDSALYLCASSITYTTTDTQYFGPGTRLTVL.

The CDR3 is CASSRGKRVAEAFF. CDR3 coding DNA: TGTGCCAGCAGCCGGGGAAAGAGGGTGGCTGAAGCTTTCTTT. This rearrangement joins TRBV5-6 to TRBJ1-1; D not resolved. This CDR3 has 14 amino acids. V was shortened by 4 bases and J by 6 bases, with 16 bases between the two germline ends. Looked up from germline, CDR1 is SGHDT and CDR2 is YYEEEE.

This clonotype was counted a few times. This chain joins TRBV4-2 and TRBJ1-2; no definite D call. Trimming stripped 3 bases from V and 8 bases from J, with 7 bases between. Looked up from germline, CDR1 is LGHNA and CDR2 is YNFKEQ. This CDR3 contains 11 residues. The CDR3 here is CASSHEAGYTF. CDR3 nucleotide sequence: TGTGCCAGCAGCCACGAGGCGGGCTACACCTTC.

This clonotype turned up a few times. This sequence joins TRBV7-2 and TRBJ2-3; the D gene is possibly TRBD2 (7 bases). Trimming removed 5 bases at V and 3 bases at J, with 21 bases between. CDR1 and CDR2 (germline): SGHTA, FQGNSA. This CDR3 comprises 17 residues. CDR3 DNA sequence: TGTGCCAGCAGCACACCTGGGGGGGCCGTAAGAACAGATACGCAGTATTTT. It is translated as CASSTPGGAVRTDTQYF.

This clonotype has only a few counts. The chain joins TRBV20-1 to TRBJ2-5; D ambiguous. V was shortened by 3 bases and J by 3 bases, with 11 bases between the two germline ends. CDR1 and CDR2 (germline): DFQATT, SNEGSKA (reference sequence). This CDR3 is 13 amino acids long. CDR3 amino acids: CSARYREKETQYF. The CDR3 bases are TGCAGTGCTAGGTATAGGGAAAAAGAGACCCAGTACTTC.

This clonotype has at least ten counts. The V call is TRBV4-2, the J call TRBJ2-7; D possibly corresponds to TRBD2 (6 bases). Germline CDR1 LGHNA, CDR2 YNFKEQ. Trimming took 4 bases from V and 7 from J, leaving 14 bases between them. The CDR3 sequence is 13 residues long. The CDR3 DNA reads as TGTGCCAGCAGCCTCTCTGTCGGAGGGGAGCAGTACTTC. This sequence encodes CASSLSVGGEQYF.

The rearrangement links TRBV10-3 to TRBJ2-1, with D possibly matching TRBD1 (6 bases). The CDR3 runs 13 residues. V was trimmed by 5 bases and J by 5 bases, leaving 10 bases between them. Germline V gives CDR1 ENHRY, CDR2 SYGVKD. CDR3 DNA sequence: TGTGCCATCAGTCGACAGGAACACAATGAGCAGTTCTTC. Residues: CAISRQEHNEQFF.

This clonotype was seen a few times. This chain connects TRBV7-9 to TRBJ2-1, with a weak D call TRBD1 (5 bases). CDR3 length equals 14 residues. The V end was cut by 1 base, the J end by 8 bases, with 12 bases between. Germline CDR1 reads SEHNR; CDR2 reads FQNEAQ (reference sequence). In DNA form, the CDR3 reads TGTGCCAGCAGCTTAGTCAGGGTTGCCGATGAGCAGTTCTTC. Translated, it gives CASSLVRVADEQFF. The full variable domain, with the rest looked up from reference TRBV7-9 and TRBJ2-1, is DTGVSQNPRHKITKRGQNVTFRCDPISEHNRLYWYRQTLGQGPEFLTYFQNEAQLEKSRLLSDRFSAERPKGSFSTLEIQRTEQGDSAMYLCASSLVRVADEQFFGPGTRLTVL.

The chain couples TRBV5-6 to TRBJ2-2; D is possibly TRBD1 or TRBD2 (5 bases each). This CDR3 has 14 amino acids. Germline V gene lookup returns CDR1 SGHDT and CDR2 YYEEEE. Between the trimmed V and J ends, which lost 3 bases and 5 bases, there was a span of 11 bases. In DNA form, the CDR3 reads TGTGCCAGCAGCTCGGTGAGGGGTACCGGGGAGCTGTTTTTT. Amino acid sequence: CASSSVRGTGELFF.

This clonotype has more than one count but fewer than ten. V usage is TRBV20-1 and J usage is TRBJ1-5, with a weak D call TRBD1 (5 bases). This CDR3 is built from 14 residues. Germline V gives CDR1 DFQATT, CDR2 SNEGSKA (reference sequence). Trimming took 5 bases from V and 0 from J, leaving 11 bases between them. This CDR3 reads CSASQGPSNQPQHF. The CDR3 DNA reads TGCAGTGCTTCCCAGGGACCTAGCAATCAGCCCCAGCATTTT.

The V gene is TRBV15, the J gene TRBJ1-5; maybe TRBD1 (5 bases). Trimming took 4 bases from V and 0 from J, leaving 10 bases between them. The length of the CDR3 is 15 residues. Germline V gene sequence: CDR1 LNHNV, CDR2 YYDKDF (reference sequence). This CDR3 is CATSKTEISNQPQHF. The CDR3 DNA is TGTGCCACCAGCAAGACAGAAATTAGCAATCAGCCCCAGCATTTT.

This CDR3 reads CASRDGSEQFF. For the CDR3, the DNA is TGTGCCAGCAGGGATGGGAGTGAGCAGTTCTTC. The chain couples TRBV6-2 or TRBV6-3 to TRBJ2-1, with D maybe TRBD2 (5 bases). The V and J ends lost 6 bases and 9 bases respectively, with 9 bases between them. The CDR3 has 11 amino acids. CDR1 is MNHEY, CDR2 SVGEGT, per germline.

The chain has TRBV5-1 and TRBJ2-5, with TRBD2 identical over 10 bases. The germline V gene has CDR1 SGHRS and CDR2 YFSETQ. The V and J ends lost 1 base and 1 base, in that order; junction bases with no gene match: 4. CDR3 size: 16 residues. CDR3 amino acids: CASSLSLAGVQETQYF. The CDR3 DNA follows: TGCGCCAGCAGCTTGTCCCTAGCGGGGGTCCAAGAGACCCAGTACTTC.